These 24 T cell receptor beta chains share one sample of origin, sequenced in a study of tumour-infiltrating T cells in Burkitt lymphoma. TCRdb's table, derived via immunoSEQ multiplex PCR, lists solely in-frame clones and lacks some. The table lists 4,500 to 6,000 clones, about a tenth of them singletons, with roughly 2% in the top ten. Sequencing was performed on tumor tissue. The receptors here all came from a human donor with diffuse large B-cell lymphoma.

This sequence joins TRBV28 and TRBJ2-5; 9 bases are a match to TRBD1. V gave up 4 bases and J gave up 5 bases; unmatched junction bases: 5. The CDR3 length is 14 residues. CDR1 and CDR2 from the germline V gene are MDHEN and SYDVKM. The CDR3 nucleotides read TGTGCCAGCAGTTCGGACAGGGGATACGAGACCCAGTACTTC. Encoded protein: CASSSDRGYETQYF.

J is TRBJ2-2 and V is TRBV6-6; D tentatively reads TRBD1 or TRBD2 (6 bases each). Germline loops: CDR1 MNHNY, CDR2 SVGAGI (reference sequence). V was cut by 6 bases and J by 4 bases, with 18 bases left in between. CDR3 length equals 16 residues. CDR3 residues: CASSLISGARTGELFF. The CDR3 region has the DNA TGTGCCAGCAGCCTGATATCGGGGGCGCGCACCGGGGAGCTGTTTTTT.

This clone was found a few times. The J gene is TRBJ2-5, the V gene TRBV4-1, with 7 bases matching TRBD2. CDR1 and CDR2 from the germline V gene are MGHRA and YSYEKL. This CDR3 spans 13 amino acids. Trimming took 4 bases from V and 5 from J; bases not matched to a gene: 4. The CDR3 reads CASSLGGVETQYF. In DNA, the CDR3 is TGCGCCAGCAGCCTGGGGGGGGTGGAGACCCAGTACTTC.

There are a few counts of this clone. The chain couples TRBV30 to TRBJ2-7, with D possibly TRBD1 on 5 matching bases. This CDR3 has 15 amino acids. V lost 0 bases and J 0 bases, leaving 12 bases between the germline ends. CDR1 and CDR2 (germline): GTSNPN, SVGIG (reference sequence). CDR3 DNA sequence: TGTGCCTGGAGTGTAAGGGGCATCGGCTCCTACGAGCAGTACTTC. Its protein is CAWSVRGIGSYEQYF.

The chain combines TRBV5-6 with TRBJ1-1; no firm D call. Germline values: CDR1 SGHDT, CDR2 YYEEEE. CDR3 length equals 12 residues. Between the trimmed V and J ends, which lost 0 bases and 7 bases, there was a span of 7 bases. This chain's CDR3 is CASSLGGFEAFF. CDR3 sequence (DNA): TGTGCCAGCAGCTTGGGCGGATTTGAAGCTTTCTTT.

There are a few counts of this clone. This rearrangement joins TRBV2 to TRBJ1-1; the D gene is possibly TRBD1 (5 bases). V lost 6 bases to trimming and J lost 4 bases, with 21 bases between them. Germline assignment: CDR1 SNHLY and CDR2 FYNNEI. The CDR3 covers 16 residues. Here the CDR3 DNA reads TGTGCCAGCAGCGGGGCTCTCTTTGGGGCCTTCACTGAAGCTTTCTTT. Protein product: CASSGALFGAFTEAFF.

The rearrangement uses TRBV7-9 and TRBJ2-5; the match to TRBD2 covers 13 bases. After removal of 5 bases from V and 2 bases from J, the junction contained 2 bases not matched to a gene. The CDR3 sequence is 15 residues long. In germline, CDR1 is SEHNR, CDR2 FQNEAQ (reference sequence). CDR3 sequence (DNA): TGTGCCAGCAGCAGACTAGCGGGGGGTCAAGAGACCCAGTACTTC. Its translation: CASSRLAGGQETQYF.

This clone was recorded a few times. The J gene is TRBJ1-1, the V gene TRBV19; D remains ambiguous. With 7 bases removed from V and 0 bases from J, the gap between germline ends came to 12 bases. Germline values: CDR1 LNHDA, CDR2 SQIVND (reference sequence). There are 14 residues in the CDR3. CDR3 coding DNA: TGTGCCAGTACCGCCGGGATCCTGAACACTGAAGCTTTCTTT. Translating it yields CASTAGILNTEAFF.

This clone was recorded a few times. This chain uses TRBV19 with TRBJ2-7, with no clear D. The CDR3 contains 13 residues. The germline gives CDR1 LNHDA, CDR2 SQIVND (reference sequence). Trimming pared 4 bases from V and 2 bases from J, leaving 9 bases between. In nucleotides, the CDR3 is TGTGCCAGTAGTACTCCCCAGGCCTACGAGCAGTACTTC. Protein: CASSTPQAYEQYF.

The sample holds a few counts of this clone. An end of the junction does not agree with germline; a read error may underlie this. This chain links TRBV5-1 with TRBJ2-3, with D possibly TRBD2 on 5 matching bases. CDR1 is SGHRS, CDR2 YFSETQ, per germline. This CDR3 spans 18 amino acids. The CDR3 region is CASSLGVVVHASTDTQYF. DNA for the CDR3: TGCGCCAGCAGTTTGGGAGTGGTGGTCCACGCATCCACAGATACGCAGTATTTT.

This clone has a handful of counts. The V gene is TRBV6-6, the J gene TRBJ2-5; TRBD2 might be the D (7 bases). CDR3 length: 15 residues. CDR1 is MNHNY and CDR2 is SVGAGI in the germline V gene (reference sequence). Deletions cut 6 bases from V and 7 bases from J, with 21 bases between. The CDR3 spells CASRGFAGALGTQYF. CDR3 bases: TGTGCCAGCAGGGGGTTCGCGGGGGCCTTGGGGACCCAGTACTTC.

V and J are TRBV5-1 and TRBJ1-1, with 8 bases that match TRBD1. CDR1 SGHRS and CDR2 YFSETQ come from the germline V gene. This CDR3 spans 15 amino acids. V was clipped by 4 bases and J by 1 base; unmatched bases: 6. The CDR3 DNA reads TGCGCCAGCAGCCAGGGGGCAGGGAGGAACACTGAAGCTTTCTTT. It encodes CASSQGAGRNTEAFF.

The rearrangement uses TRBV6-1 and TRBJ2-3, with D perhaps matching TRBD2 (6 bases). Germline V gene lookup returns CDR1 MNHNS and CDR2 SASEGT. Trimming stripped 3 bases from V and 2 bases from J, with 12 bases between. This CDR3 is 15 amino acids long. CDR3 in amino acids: CASSDGGAHTDTQYF. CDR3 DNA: TGTGCCAGCAGTGATGGAGGGGCGCACACAGATACGCAGTATTTT.

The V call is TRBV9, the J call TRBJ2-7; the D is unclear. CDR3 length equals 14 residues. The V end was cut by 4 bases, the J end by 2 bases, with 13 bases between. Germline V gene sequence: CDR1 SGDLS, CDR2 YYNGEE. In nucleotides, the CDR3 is TGTGCCAGCAGCCGATTCGGACCTGCCTACGAGCAGTACTTC. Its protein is CASSRFGPAYEQYF.

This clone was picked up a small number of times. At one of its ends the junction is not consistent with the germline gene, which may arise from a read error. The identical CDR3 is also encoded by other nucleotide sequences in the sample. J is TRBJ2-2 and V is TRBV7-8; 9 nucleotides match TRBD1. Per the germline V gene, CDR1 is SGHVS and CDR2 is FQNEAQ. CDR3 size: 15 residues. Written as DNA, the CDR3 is TGTGCCAGCAGCTCCGGGACAGGGCTCCCCGGGGAACTGTTTTTT. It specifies CASSSGTGLPGELFF. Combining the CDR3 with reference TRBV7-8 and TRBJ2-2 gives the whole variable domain GAGVSQSPRYKVAKRGQDVALRCDPISGHVSLFWYQQALGQGPEFLTYFQNEAQLDKSGLPSDRFFAERPEGSVSTLKIQRTQQEDSAVYLCASSSGTGLPGELFFGEGSRLTVL.

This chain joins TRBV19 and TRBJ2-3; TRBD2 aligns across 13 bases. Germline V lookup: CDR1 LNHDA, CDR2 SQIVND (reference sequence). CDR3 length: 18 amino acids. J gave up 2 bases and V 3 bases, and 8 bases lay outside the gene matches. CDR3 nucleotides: TGTGCCAGTAGTATGTCGTGGACTAGCGGGGGACTCACAGATACGCAGTATTTT. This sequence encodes CASSMSWTSGGLTDTQYF.

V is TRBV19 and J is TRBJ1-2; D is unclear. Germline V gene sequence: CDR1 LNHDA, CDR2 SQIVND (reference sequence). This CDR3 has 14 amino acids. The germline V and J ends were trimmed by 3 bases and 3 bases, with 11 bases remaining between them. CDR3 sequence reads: CASSIPIFHYGYTF. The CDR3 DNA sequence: TGTGCCAGTAGTATCCCTATCTTCCACTATGGCTACACCTTC.

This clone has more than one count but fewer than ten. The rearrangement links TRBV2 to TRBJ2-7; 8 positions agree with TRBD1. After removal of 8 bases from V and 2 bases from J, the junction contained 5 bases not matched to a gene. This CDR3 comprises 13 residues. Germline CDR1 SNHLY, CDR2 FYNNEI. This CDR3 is CASAGQGAYEQYF. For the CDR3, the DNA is TGTGCCAGCGCAGGACAGGGCGCCTACGAGCAGTACTTC.

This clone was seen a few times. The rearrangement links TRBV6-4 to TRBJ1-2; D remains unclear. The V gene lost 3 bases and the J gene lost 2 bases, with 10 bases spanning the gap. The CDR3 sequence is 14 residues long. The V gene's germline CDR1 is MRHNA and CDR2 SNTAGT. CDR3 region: CASSEGAANYGYTF. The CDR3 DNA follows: TGTGCCAGCAGTGAAGGAGCGGCGAACTATGGCTACACCTTC.

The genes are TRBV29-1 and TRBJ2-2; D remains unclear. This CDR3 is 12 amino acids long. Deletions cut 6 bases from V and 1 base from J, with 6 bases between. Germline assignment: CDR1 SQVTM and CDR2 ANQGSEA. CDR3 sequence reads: CSVAGNTGELFF. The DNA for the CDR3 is TGCAGCGTGGCCGGGAACACCGGGGAGCTGTTTTTT.

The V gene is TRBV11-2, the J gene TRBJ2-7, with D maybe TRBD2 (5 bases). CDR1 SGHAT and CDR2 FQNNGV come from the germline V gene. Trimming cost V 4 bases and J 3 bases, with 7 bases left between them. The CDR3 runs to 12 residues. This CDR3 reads CASSSRVYEQYF. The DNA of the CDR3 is TGTGCCAGCAGCTCGAGGGTCTACGAGCAGTACTTC.

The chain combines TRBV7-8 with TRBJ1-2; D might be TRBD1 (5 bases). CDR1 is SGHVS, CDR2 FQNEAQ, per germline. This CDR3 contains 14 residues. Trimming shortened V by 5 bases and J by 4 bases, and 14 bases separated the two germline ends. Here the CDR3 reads CASSREAGGYGYTF. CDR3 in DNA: TGTGCCAGCAGCCGCGAAGCGGGGGGCTATGGCTACACCTTC.

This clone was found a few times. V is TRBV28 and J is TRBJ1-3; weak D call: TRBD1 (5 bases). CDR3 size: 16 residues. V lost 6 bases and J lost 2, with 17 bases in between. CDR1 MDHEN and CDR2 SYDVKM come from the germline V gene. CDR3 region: CASSSDRQFTGNTIYF. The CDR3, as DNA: TGTGCCAGCAGCTCTGACAGACAATTCACTGGAAACACCATATATTTT. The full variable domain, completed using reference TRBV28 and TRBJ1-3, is DVKVTQSSRYLVKRTGEKVFLECVQDMDHENMFWYRQDPGLGLRLIYFSYDVKMKEKGDIPEGYSVSREKKERFSLILESASTNQTSMYLCASSSDRQFTGNTIYFGEGSWLTVV.

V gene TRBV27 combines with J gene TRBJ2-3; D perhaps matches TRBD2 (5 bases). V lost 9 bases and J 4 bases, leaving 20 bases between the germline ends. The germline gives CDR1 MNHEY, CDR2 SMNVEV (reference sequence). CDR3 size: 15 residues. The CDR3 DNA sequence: TGTGCCAGTGTGGCCAGCGAGATGGAGGCAGATACGCAGTATTTT. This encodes CASVASEMEADTQYF.